Shown below are 3 T cell receptor beta chains from a single sample sequenced in a study of T cells after yellow fever vaccination. TCRdb recomputed calls from the 5' RACE reads with MiXCR, one row per CDR3 protein. Of over 110,000 distinct CDR3 sequences detected, roughly 8% appear once; the ten largest clones hold around 0.73%. The input for sequencing was CD4+ T cells sorted from PBMCs, taken 5 days after the yellow fever booster vaccination. These TCRs come from a young man who received the YFV17D yellow fever vaccine.

There are many counts of this clonotype. This chain connects TRBV5-6 to TRBJ1-2; D remains ambiguous. Trimming took off 2 bases at V and 5 bases at J, with 13 bases between the two ends. The CDR3 covers 14 residues. Per germline, CDR1 SGHDT and CDR2 YYEEEE. CDR3 DNA: TGTGCCAGCAGCTTATCGGGCCAGTCATATGGCTACACCTTC. As protein: CASSLSGQSYGYTF.

This clonotype appeared many times. This chain connects TRBV10-3 to TRBJ2-3, with a tentative D call TRBD2 (5 bases). V was clipped by 4 bases and J by 6 bases, with 17 bases between them. Germline V CDR1 and CDR2: ENHRY, SYGVKD. This CDR3 has 15 amino acids. The CDR3: CAISVGAVGADTQYF. CDR3 bases: TGTGCCATCAGTGTCGGAGCGGTGGGAGCGGATACGCAGTATTTT.

As to this clonotype: A much bigger clone sits one base away, suggesting this may be a read error. The chain carries TRBV15 and TRBJ1-1, with D unclear. CDR1 is LNHNV and CDR2 is YYDKDF in the germline V gene (reference sequence). The CDR3 length is 17 residues. CDR3 in DNA: TGTGCCATCAGCAGACCCCTCGGTCGGGGATACGGGACTGAAGCTTTCTTT. Residues: CAISRPLGRGYGTEAFF.